The 10 T cell receptor beta chains in this list originate from one sample, sequenced in a study of T cell repertoires in cytomegalovirus infection (dated by TCRdb to about 2019). The treatment or condition label on this specimen signifies: in vitro stimulation with specific CMV peptide epitopes to enrich CMV-specific T cells. No antigen has been assigned to these receptors. The listed sequencing device is Illumina HiSeq 1500. TCRdb handled the public reads itself, with Q25 trimming in fastp and clone calling in MiXCR, and kept productive beta chains. Under each unique CDR3 protein, matching rows form one entry showing the most common genes and DNA. The sample records 700,000 to 950,000 distinct CDR3 sequences, over 25% of which are singletons. Roughly an eighth of the sample is taken by the ten largest. The starting material was cultured CD8+ T cells from PBMCs, obtained from culture after CMV antigen stimulation. These receptors all stem from a human donor in good health (CMV status not recorded). Some clones in this sample may be carry-over from other donors' samples.

The chain joins TRBV6-5 to TRBJ2-1, with D perhaps TRBD2 (6 bases). V was shortened by 5 bases and J by 5 bases, with 25 bases between the two germline ends. The CDR3 spans 18 residues. Germline values: CDR1 MNHEY, CDR2 SVGAGI. In nucleotides, the CDR3 is TGTGCCAGCAGTCAATATGCCTCCTTTTCGAGGGAGGACAATGAGCAGTTCTTC. It yields the protein CASSQYASFSREDNEQFF.

The CDR3 is CASSIEETVSDSNQPQHF. In DNA form, the CDR3 reads TGTGCCAGTAGTATAGAGGAGACAGTCTCCGATAGCAATCAGCCCCAGCATTTT. This sequence joins TRBV19 and TRBJ1-5, with D maybe TRBD1 (5 bases). The CDR3 spans 18 residues. CDR1 and CDR2 from the germline V gene are LNHDA and SQIVND (reference sequence). V was pared by 0 bases and J by 0 bases, with 15 bases between.

The rearrangement joins TRBV19 to TRBJ2-6; TRBD1 is a possible D gene (6 bases). Per germline, CDR1 LNHDA and CDR2 SQIVND (reference sequence). V shed 3 bases and J shed 11 bases, with 17 bases lying between them. This CDR3 is 15 amino acids long. CDR3 nucleotides: TGTGCCAGTAGTATCCAGGGGCCTCCTGGTGACGTCCTGACTTTC. Translation: CASSIQGPPGDVLTF.

This clonotype was seen a handful of times. The V gene is TRBV6-5, the J gene TRBJ2-7; 10 nucleotides match TRBD2. The CDR3 runs 15 residues. Germline CDR1 is MNHEY and CDR2 is SVGAGI. The J segment lost 2 bases and the V segment lost 7 bases, leaving 8 bases of the junction unmatched. In DNA, the CDR3 is TGTGCCAGCATCCGCCTAGCGGGGGAGACCTACGAGCAGTACTTC. It yields the protein CASIRLAGETYEQYF.

The V call is TRBV6-5, the J call TRBJ1-1, with D possibly being TRBD1 (5 bases). V was trimmed by 8 bases and J by 4 bases, leaving 17 bases between them. Germline lookup yields CDR1 MNHEY and CDR2 SVGAGI. CDR3 size: 14 residues. Here the CDR3 reads CASSPGPDITEAFF. The CDR3 DNA reads TGTGCCAGCTCCCCGGGACCGGACATCACTGAAGCTTTCTTT.

The chain employs TRBV5-6 and TRBJ1-2, with 8 bases identical to TRBD1. The length of the CDR3 is 13 residues. Germline V gives CDR1 SGHDT, CDR2 YYEEEE. V was pared by 5 bases and J by 8 bases, with 8 bases of the junction left unmatched. CDR3 in DNA: TGTGCCAGCAGGGACGGACAGGGATCCGGCTACACCTTC. Its protein product is CASRDGQGSGYTF.

The gene calls are TRBV11-2 and TRBJ2-5; a possible D gene is TRBD2 (6 bases). This CDR3 has 14 amino acids. Germline V gene lookup returns CDR1 SGHAT and CDR2 FQNNGV. Trimming cost V 1 base and J 9 bases, with 15 bases left between them. The DNA of the CDR3 is TGTGCCAGCAGCTTAGGTGGCCCCTCGGGGGCCCAGTACTTC. Its translation: CASSLGGPSGAQYF.

The sample holds many counts of this clonotype. The V call is TRBV10-3, the J call TRBJ2-3, with TRBD2 identical over 7 bases. V gave up 0 bases and J gave up 2 bases; unmatched junction bases: 14. CDR1 ENHRY and CDR2 SYGVKD come from the germline V gene. The CDR3 is made up of 19 amino acids. The DNA of the CDR3 is TGTGCCATCAGTGAGTCGTCGGGAGGCGGGGAGCTATTCACAGATACGCAGTATTTT. It codes for CAISESSGGGELFTDTQYF.

V and J are TRBV12-3 or TRBV12-4 and TRBJ1-6; 11 positions match TRBD1. The CDR3 sequence is 16 residues long. J was trimmed by 10 bases and V by 6 bases; bases with no gene match: 11. CDR3 loop: CASSSLGQGAASPLHF. CDR3 DNA sequence: TGTGCCAGCAGCTCCCTCGGACAGGGGGCCGCATCACCCCTCCACTTT.

This clonotype was recorded a few times. This sequence joins TRBV10-1 and TRBJ1-1; D is unresolved. The CDR3 has 14 residues. Trimming took off 4 bases at V and 1 base at J, with 10 bases between the two ends. Germline V CDR1 and CDR2: WNHNN, SYGVQD (reference sequence). DNA of the CDR3: TGCGCCAGCAGTGCGCCAGGAGCGAACACTGAAGCTTTCTTT. Translation gives CASSAPGANTEAFF.